This T cell receptor beta chain was identified in a study of tumor-infiltrating lymphocytes in localized non-small cell lung cancer. Overall study context: Tumor tissue and non-adjacent uninvolved lung came from each patient. Study observations and caveats: Only some patients had TCR sequencing, depending on available tissue.

CDR1 and CDR2 (germline): SQVTM, ANQGSEA. This CDR3 comprises 12 residues. Trimming stripped 7 bases from V and 2 bases from J, with 11 bases between. Method: immunoSEQ multiplex PCR; TCRdb's copy keeps in-frame clones and lacks some. The data show roughly 2,400 clones, less than 65% seen once. Notes on this clone: Its antigen is unidentified.

The sequence came from a human donor with non-small cell lung cancer. Some clones in this sample may be carry-over from other donors' samples. The sequenced sample consisted of uninvolved lung tissue not adjacent to the tumor. V gene TRBV29-1 combines with J gene TRBJ1-2; perhaps TRBD1 as D (6 bases). In DNA, the CDR3 is TGCAGCGACGAGCAGGGGAACTATGGCTACACCTTC. It is translated as CSDEQGNYGYTF.